The clone carrying this TCR beta chain appeared once. This entry comes from a study of blood T cell repertoires in COVID-19. Study as a whole: COVID-19 samples from acute and convalescent phases originated in the United States, Italy and Spain.

The assay was immunoSEQ multiplex PCR, and TCRdb's table has in-frame clones only and misses some. The data hold around 58,000 clones, with around 90% observed a single time. Study members were between about 18 and 90 years old and lived in around 24 US regions. The specimen was PBMCs or T cells enriched from blood (not recorded which). This receptor was taken from a woman in her forties who had recovered from COVID-19.

CDR3 protein: CASGVLGGEENTIYF. The CDR3 bases are TGTGCTAGTGGAGTTTTGGGGGGAGAGGAAAACACCATATATTTT. The chain employs TRBV12-5 and TRBJ1-3, with D tentatively TRBD1 (5 bases). The CDR3 totals 15 residues. The germline V and J ends were trimmed by 6 bases and 6 bases, with 18 bases remaining between them. CDR1 and CDR2 (germline): LGHNT, FRNRAP.